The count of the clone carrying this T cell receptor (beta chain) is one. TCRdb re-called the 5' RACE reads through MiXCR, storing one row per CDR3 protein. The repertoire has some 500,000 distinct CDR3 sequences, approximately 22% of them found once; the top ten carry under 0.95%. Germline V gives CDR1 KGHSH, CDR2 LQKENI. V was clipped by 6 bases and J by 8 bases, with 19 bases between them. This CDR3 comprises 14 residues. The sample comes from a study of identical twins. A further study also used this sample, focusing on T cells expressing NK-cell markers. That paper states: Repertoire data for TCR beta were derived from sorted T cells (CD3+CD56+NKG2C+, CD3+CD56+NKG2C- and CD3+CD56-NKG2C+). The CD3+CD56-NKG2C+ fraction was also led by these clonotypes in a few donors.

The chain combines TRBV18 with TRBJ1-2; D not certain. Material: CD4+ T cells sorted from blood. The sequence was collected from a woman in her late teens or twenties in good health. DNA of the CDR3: TGTGCCAGCTCCCCCAATGCGGGGAATGACGGCTACACCTTC. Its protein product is CASSPNAGNDGYTF.